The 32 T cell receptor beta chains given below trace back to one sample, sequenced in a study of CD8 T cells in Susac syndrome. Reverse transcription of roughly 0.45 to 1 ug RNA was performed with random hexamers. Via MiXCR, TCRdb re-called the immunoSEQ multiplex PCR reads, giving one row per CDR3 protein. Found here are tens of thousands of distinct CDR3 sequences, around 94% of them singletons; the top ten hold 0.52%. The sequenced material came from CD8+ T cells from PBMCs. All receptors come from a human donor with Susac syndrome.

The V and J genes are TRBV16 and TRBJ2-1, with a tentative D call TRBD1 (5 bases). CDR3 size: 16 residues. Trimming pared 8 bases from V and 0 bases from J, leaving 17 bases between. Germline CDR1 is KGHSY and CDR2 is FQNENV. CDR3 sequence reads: CASEPRGSFSYNEQFF. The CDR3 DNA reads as TGTGCCAGCGAGCCAAGGGGATCATTCTCCTACAATGAGCAGTTCTTC.

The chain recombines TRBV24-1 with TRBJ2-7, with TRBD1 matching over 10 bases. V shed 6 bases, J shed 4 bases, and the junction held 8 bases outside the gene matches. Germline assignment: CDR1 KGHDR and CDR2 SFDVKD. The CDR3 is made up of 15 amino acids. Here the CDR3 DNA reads TGTGCCACCAGTTTGTTTCGGGACAGGGGATACGAGCAGTACTTC. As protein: CATSLFRDRGYEQYF.

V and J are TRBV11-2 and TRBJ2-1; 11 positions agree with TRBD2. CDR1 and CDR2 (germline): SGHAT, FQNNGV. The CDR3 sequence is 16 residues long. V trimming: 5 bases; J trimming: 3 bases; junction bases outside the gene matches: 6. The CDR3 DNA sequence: TGTGCCAGCAGCCCCAGACTAGCGGGGATCTACAATGAGCAGTTCTTC. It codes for CASSPRLAGIYNEQFF.

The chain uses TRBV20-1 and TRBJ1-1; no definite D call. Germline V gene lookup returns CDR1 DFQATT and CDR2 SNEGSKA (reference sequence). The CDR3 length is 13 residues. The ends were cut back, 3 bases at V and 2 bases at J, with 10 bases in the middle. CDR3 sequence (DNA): TGCAGTGCTAGGTACTCCGGAAACACTGAAGCTTTCTTT. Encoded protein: CSARYSGNTEAFF.

The CDR3 nucleotides read TGTGCCAGCGGGGGGCCAAATGAGCAGTTCTTC. Translating it yields CASGGPNEQFF. The J gene is TRBJ2-1, the V gene TRBV9; possibly TRBD1 or TRBD2 for D (6 bases each). The CDR3 spans 11 residues. Germline assignment: CDR1 SGDLS and CDR2 YYNGEE. Trimming cost V 7 bases and J 7 bases, with 9 bases left between them.

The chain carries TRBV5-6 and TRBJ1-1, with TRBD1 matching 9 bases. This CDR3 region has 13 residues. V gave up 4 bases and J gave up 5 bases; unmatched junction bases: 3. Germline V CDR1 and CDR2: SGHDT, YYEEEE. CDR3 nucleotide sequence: TGTGCCAGCAGCGCACAGGGGGCGACTGAAGCTTTCTTT. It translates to CASSAQGATEAFF.

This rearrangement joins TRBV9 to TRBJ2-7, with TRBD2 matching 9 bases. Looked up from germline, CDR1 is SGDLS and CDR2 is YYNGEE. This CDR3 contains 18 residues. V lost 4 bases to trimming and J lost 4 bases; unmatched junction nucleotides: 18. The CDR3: CASSPWGSAGGPGYEQYF. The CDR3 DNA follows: TGTGCCAGCAGCCCATGGGGCTCGGCGGGGGGGCCAGGATACGAGCAGTACTTC.

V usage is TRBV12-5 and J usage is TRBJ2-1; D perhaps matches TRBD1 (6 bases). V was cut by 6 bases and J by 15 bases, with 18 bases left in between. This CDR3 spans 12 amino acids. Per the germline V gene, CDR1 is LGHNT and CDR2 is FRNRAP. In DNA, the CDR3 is TGTGCTAGTGGACGACAGGACCCTCCACCGTTCTTC. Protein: CASGRQDPPPFF.

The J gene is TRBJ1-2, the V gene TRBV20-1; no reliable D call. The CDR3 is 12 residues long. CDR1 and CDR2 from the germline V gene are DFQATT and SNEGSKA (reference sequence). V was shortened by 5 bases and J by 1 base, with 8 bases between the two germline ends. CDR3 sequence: CSAGSFNYGYTF. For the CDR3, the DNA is TGCAGTGCTGGCTCCTTTAACTATGGCTACACCTTC.

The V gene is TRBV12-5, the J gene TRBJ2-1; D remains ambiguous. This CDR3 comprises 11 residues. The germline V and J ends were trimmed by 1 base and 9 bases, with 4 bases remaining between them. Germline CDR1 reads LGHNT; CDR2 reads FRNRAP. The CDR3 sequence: CASGLGAEQFF. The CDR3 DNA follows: TGTGCTAGTGGTTTGGGTGCTGAGCAGTTCTTC.

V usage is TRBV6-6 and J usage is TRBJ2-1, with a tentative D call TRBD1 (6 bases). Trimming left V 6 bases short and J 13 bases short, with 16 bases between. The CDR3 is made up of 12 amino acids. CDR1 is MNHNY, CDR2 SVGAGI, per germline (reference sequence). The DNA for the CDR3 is TGTGCCAGCAGCCTCTTCCGGGACATTCAGTTCTTC. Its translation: CASSLFRDIQFF.

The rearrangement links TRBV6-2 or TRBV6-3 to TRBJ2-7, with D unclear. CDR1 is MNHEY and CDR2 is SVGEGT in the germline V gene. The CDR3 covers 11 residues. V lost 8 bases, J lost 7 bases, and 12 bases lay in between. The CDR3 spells CASGSSPEQYF. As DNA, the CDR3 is TGTGCCAGCGGATCAAGCCCTGAGCAGTACTTC.

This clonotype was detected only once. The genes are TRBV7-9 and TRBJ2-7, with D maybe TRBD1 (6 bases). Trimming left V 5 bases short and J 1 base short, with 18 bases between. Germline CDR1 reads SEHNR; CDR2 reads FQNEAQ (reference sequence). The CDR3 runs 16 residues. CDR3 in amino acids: CASSHPAGDISYEQYF. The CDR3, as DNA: TGTGCCAGCAGCCACCCGGCAGGGGATATTTCCTACGAGCAGTACTTC.

This CDR3 is CASSGGLAAQETQYF. In DNA form, the CDR3 reads TGTGCCAGCAGTGGGGGACTAGCGGCTCAAGAGACCCAGTACTTC. The rearrangement links TRBV12-3 or TRBV12-4 to TRBJ2-5, with 11 bases matching TRBD2. The CDR3 consists of 15 residues. V lost 5 bases and J lost 2; bases outside the gene matches: 4.

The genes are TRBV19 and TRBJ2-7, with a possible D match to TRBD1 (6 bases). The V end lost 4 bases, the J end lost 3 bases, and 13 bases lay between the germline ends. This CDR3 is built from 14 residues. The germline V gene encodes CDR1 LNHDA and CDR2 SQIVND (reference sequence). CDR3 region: CASSSRGGSYEQYF. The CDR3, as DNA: TGTGCCAGTAGTAGCAGGGGTGGTAGCTACGAGCAGTACTTC.

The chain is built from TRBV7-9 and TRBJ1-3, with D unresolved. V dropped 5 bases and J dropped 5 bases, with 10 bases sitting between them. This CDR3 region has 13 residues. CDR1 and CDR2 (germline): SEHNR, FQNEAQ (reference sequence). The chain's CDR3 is CASSDPFRNTIYF. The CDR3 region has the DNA TGTGCCAGCAGCGACCCTTTTCGAAACACCATATATTTT.

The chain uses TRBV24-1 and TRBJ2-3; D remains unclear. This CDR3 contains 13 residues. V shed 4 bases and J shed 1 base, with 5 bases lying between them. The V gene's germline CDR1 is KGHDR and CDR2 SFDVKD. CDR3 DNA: TGTGCCACCAGTGACCTCCGCACAGATACGCAGTATTTT. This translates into CATSDLRTDTQYF.

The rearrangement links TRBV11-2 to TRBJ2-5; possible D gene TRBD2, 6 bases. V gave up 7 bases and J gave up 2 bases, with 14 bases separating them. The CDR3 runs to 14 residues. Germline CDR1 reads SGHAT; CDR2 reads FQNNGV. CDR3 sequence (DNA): TGTGCCAGCAATGGAGGGAAGGTTCAAGAGACCCAGTACTTC. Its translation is CASNGGKVQETQYF.

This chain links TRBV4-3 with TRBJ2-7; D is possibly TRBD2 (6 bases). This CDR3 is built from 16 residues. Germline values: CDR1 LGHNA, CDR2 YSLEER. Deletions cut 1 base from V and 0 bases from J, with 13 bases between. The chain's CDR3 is CASSQGRDSLSYEQYF. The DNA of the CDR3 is TGCGCCAGCAGCCAAGGTCGGGACTCTCTCTCCTACGAGCAGTACTTC.

CDR3 protein: CASSPRRVAGDTQYF. The CDR3 nucleotides are TGTGCCAGCAGCCCCCGGAGGGTGGCGGGAGATACGCAGTATTTT. The chain recombines TRBV28 with TRBJ2-3; maybe TRBD2 (6 bases). The CDR3 loop spans 15 amino acids. V lost 6 bases to trimming and J lost 5 bases, with 18 bases between them. Looked up from germline, CDR1 is MDHEN and CDR2 is SYDVKM. The variable domain in full, with the rest retrieved from reference TRBV28 and TRBJ2-3, is DVKVTQSSRYLVKRTGEKVFLECVQDMDHENMFWYRQDPGLGLRLIYFSYDVKMKEKGDIPEGYSVSREKKERFSLILESASTNQTSMYLCASSPRRVAGDTQYFGPGTRLTVL.

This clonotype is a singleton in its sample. CDR3 in DNA: TGCGCCAGCAGCTTGGCTGTGCCGGATACGCAGTATTTT. Amino acid sequence: CASSLAVPDTQYF. J is TRBJ2-3 and V is TRBV5-1; no clear D. The CDR3 extends over 13 amino acids. Germline CDR1 and CDR2: SGHRS and YFSETQ. Between the trimmed V and J ends, which lost 0 bases and 6 bases, there was a span of 8 bases.

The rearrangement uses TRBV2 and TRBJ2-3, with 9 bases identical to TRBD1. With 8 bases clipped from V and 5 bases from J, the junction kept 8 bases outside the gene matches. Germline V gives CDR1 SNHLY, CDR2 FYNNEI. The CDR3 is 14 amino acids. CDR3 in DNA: TGTGCCAGCTGGGACAGGGTCCAACGAGATACGCAGTATTTT. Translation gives CASWDRVQRDTQYF. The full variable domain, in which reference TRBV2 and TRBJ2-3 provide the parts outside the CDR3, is EPEVTQTPSHQVTQMGQEVILRCVPISNHLYFYWYRQILGQKVEFLVSFYNNEISEKSEIFDDQFSVERPDGSNFTLKIRSTKLEDSAMYFCASWDRVQRDTQYFGPGTRLTVL.

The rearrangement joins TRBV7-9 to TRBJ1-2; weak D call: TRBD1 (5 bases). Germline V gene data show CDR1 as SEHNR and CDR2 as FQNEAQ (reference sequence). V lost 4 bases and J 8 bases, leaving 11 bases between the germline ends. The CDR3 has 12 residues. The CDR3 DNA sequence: TGTGCCAGCAGCTCCCCGGGGCAGGGCTACACCTTC. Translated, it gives CASSSPGQGYTF.

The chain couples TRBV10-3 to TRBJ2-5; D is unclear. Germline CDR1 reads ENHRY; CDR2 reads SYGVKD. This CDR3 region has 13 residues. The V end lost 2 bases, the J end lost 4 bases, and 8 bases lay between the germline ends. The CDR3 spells CAISERAIETQYF. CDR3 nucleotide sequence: TGTGCCATCAGTGAGAGAGCTATAGAGACCCAGTACTTC.

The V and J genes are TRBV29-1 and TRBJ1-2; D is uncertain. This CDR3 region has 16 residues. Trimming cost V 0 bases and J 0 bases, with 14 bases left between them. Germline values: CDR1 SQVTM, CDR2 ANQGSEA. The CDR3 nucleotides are TGCAGCGTTGAAGATCGGCAAGGGCCCGCTAACTATGGCTACACCTTC. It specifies CSVEDRQGPANYGYTF.

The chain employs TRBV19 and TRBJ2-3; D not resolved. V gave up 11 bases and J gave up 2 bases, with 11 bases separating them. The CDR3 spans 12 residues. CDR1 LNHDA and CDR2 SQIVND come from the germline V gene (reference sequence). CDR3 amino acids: CASSASTDTQYF. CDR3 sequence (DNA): TGTGCCTCATCGGCCTCCACAGATACGCAGTATTTT.

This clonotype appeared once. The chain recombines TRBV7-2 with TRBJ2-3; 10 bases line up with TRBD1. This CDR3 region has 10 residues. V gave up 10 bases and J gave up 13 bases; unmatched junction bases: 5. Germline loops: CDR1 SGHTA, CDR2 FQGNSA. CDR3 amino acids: CATAGQGKYF. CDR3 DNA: TGTGCCACGGCGGGACAGGGGAAGTATTTT.

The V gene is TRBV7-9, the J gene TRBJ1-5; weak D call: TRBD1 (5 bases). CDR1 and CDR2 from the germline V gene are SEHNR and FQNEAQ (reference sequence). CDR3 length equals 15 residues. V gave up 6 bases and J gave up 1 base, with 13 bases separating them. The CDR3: CASSQGDASNQPQHF. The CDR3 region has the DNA TGTGCCAGCAGTCAAGGGGACGCCAGCAATCAGCCCCAGCATTTT.

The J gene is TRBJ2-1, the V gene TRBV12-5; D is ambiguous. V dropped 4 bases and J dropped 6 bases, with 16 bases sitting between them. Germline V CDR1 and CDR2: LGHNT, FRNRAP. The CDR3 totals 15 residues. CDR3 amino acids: CASGSALSSSNEQFF. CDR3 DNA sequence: TGTGCTAGTGGTTCCGCCCTAAGTAGTAGCAATGAGCAGTTCTTC.

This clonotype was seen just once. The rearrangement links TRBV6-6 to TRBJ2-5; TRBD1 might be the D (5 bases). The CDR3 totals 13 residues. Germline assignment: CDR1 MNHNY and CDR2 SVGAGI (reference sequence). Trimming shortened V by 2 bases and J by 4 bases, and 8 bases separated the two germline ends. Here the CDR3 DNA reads TGTGCCAGCAGTTACGGGGCGAGAGAGACCCAGTACTTC. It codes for CASSYGARETQYF.

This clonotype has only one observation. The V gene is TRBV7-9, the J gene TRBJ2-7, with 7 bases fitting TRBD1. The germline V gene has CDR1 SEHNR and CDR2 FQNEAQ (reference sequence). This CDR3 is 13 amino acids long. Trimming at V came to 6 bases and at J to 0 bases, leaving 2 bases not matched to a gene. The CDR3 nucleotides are TGTGCCAGCAGGACAGGGAGCTCCTACGAGCAGTACTTC. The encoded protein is CASRTGSSYEQYF.

The CDR3 sequence: CASSQLRGGVPYEQYF. The CDR3 region has the DNA TGTGCCAGCAGCCAACTTCGCGGGGGGGTTCCCTACGAGCAGTACTTC. This chain joins TRBV28 and TRBJ2-7; TRBD2 matches at 9 bases. The CDR3 totals 16 residues. Germline CDR1 and CDR2: MDHEN and SYDVKM. J was trimmed by 2 bases and V by 6 bases; bases with no gene match: 11.